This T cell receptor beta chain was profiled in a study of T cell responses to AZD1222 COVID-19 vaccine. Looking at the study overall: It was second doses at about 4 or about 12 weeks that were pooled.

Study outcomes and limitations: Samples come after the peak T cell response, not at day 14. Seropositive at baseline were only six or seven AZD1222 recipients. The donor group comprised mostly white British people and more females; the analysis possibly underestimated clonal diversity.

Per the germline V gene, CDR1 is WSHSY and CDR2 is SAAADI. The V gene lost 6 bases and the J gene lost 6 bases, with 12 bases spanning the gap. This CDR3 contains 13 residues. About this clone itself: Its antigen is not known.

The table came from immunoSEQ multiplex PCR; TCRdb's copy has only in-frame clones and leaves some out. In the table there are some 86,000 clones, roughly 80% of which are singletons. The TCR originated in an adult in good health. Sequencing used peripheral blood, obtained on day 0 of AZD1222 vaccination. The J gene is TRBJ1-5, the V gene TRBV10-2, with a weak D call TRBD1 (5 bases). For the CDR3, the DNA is TGCGCCAGCAGGGGGGAGGGGATTCAGCCCCAGCATTTT. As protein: CASRGEGIQPQHF.